One and the same sample provided the 30 T cell receptor beta chains below, sequenced in a study of T cells after yellow fever vaccination. TCRdb passed the 5' RACE reads through MiXCR, listing each CDR3 protein once. Of 100,000 to 150,000 distinct CDR3 sequences listed, 13% to 15% are singletons. This sample comprised CD8+ T cells sorted from PBMCs, obtained 5 days after the yellow fever booster vaccination. These receptors were collected from a man between 18 and 35 years old who received the YFV17D yellow fever vaccine.

The chain is built from TRBV4-1 and TRBJ2-2; no definite D call. Germline loops: CDR1 MGHRA, CDR2 YSYEKL. Deletions cut 4 bases from V and 1 base from J, with 10 bases between. This CDR3 contains 15 residues. The CDR3 spells CASSRRVLNTGELFF. CDR3 sequence (DNA): TGCGCCAGCAGCCGCCGGGTCCTGAACACCGGGGAGCTGTTTTTT.

This clonotype occurred many times. The chain joins TRBV7-3 to TRBJ2-7, with 7 positions matching TRBD1. The junction had 1 base not matched to a gene; V was cut back by 2 bases and J by 0 bases. Per germline, CDR1 SGHTA and CDR2 FQGTGA. The CDR3 consists of 14 residues. The CDR3 nucleotides are TGTGCCAGCAGCTTATCAGGGGGCTCCTACGAGCAGTACTTC. Its translation is CASSLSGGSYEQYF.

V and J are TRBV27 and TRBJ2-1; 7 nucleotides agree with TRBD1. Germline V CDR1 and CDR2: MNHEY, SMNVEV (reference sequence). After removal of 3 bases from V and 6 bases from J, the junction contained 2 bases not matched to a gene. The CDR3 length is 13 residues. The CDR3 loop is CASSFPGGNEQFF. In DNA form, the CDR3 reads TGTGCCAGCAGTTTTCCAGGGGGCAATGAGCAGTTCTTC.

The rearrangement joins TRBV9 to TRBJ2-3, with D possibly matching TRBD2 (6 bases). Trimming removed 0 bases at V and 1 base at J, with 9 bases between. This CDR3 spans 15 amino acids. Germline CDR1 SGDLS, CDR2 YYNGEE. This CDR3 reads CASSVDGGGTDTQYF. CDR3 nucleotides: TGTGCCAGCAGCGTAGACGGCGGGGGCACAGATACGCAGTATTTT.

J is TRBJ2-7 and V is TRBV27, with 11 bases matching TRBD2. The ends lost 4 bases at V and 5 bases at J; junction bases unmatched: 4. This CDR3 is built from 14 residues. Germline V gives CDR1 MNHEY, CDR2 SMNVEV (reference sequence). As DNA, the CDR3 is TGTGCCAGCAGTTATCGGACTAGCGGGCACGAGCAGTACTTC. Translated, it gives CASSYRTSGHEQYF.

This chain connects TRBV11-2 to TRBJ1-2; D is unresolved. CDR3 size: 12 residues. Germline V gene lookup returns CDR1 SGHAT and CDR2 FQNNGV. The V gene lost 0 bases and the J gene lost 7 bases, with 6 bases spanning the gap. CDR3 DNA sequence: TGTGCCAGCAGCTTAGAAGCGGGTGGCTACACCTTC. This sequence encodes CASSLEAGGYTF.

The chain carries TRBV4-3 and TRBJ2-7; perhaps TRBD2 as D (6 bases). V lost 2 bases, J lost 0 bases, and 8 bases lay in between. CDR3 length equals 14 residues. The germline CDR1 and CDR2 sequences are LGHNA and YSLEER. This CDR3 reads CASSQRRDSYEQYF. CDR3 DNA: TGCGCCAGCAGCCAAAGGCGGGACTCCTACGAGCAGTACTTC.

The V gene is TRBV11-2, the J gene TRBJ2-1; 11 bases line up with TRBD1. The junction had 8 bases not matched to a gene; V was cut back by 7 bases and J by 6 bases. Germline CDR1 is SGHAT and CDR2 is FQNNGV. The CDR3 extends over 15 amino acids. The CDR3 loop is CASNPGQGASNEQFF. In nucleotides, the CDR3 is TGTGCCAGCAACCCCGGACAGGGGGCGAGCAATGAGCAGTTCTTC.

This clonotype has only a few counts. The V and J genes are TRBV4-3 and TRBJ2-3; a weak D match, TRBD2 (7 bases). This CDR3 is built from 15 residues. Germline V gene data show CDR1 as LGHNA and CDR2 as YSLEER. Trimming removed 4 bases from V and 1 base from J, with 12 bases in between. The CDR3 DNA is TGCGCCAGCAGCCGGGGGGGCCGAGGCACAGATACGCAGTATTTT. Protein product: CASSRGGRGTDTQYF.

This clonotype was recorded a few times. The chain has TRBV7-9 and TRBJ2-5, with D perhaps being TRBD1 or TRBD2 (5 bases each). V was cut by 7 bases and J by 5 bases, with 20 bases left in between. CDR1 SEHNR and CDR2 FQNEAQ come from the germline V gene (reference sequence). This CDR3 comprises 15 residues. CDR3 sequence reads: CASTEVKRGWETQYF. DNA of the CDR3: TGTGCCAGCACCGAAGTGAAGAGGGGATGGGAGACCCAGTACTTC.

The chain links TRBV6-2 or TRBV6-3 to TRBJ2-1; 16 nucleotides match TRBD2. CDR3 length: 14 residues. V shed 8 bases, J shed 6 bases, and the junction held 1 base outside the gene matches. Per the germline V gene, CDR1 is MNHEY and CDR2 is SVGEGT. Written as DNA, the CDR3 is TGTGCCAGCGGGACTAGCGGGGGGGCCAATGAGCAGTTCTTC. Amino acids: CASGTSGGANEQFF.

The gene calls are TRBV6-5 and TRBJ1-2; 7 bases match TRBD1. With 4 bases clipped from V and 8 bases from J, the junction kept 4 bases outside the gene matches. This CDR3 contains 12 residues. Germline V gene lookup returns CDR1 MNHEY and CDR2 SVGAGI. CDR3 DNA: TGTGCCAGCAGTTTCGGGACAGACGGCTACACCTTC. Translating it yields CASSFGTDGYTF.

The V call is TRBV6-2 or TRBV6-3, the J call TRBJ2-7, with D uncertain. Trimming took off 8 bases at V and 13 bases at J, with 18 bases between the two ends. Germline V gene lookup returns CDR1 MNHEY and CDR2 SVGEGT. The CDR3 runs 11 residues. CDR3 bases: TGTGCCAGCGGATCCAACCTCTGGCTCTACGTC. Residues: CASGSNLWLYV.

This clonotype was observed a handful of times. The gene calls are TRBV27 and TRBJ2-7, with D possibly matching TRBD2 (7 bases). CDR1 and CDR2 from the germline V gene are MNHEY and SMNVEV (reference sequence). Trimming cost V 9 bases and J 3 bases, with 15 bases left between them. The CDR3 runs to 13 residues. DNA for the CDR3: TGTGCCAGTGGGAGGGGGGTTGGCTACGAGCAGTACTTC. Amino acids: CASGRGVGYEQYF.

This chain links TRBV20-1 with TRBJ1-2; D possibly corresponds to TRBD1 (6 bases). Trimming took 0 bases from V and 2 from J, leaving 13 bases between them. From germline, CDR1 is DFQATT and CDR2 SNEGSKA (reference sequence). The CDR3 spans 15 residues. DNA of the CDR3: TGCAGTGCTAGAGATTCCGCCGGGGGCAACTATGGCTACACCTTC. Translating gives CSARDSAGGNYGYTF.

This clonotype was observed a few times. The chain carries TRBV12-3 or TRBV12-4 and TRBJ2-2; possible D gene TRBD2, 6 bases. The CDR3 has 16 residues. Trimming took 1 base from V and 3 from J, leaving 12 bases between them. CDR3 nucleotide sequence: TGTGCCAGCAGTTTAGGGTCAGGGAGGTACACCGGGGAGCTGTTTTTT. Translating it yields CASSLGSGRYTGELFF.

This clonotype was found many times. The V and J genes are TRBV6-2 or TRBV6-3 and TRBJ1-5, with D perhaps matching TRBD1 (6 bases). This CDR3 contains 14 residues. CDR1 is MNHEY and CDR2 is SVGEGT in the germline V gene. V was trimmed by 6 bases and J by 10 bases, leaving 19 bases between them. The CDR3, as DNA: TGTGCCAGCAGCCTTCCCGGACAGTTTCAACCCCAGCATTTT. Amino acid sequence: CASSLPGQFQPQHF.

This clonotype occurred a few times. The chain is built from TRBV10-3 and TRBJ2-1, with 7 bases that match TRBD2. After removal of 0 bases from V and 5 bases from J, the junction contained 1 base not matched to a gene. CDR1 and CDR2 from the germline V gene are ENHRY and SYGVKD. The CDR3 runs 14 residues. The chain's CDR3 is CAISESGLDNEQFF. The CDR3 bases are TGTGCCATCAGTGAGTCAGGACTAGACAATGAGCAGTTCTTC.

The chain couples TRBV6-4 to TRBJ1-5; weak D call: TRBD1 (5 bases). This CDR3 contains 13 residues. V dropped 2 bases and J dropped 6 bases, with 8 bases sitting between them. CDR1 MRHNA and CDR2 SNTAGT come from the germline V gene. CDR3 in DNA: TGTGCCAGCAGTGACGAGGGGATTCAGCCCCAGCATTTT. This gives the protein CASSDEGIQPQHF.

The chain couples TRBV6-2 or TRBV6-3 to TRBJ2-7, with D uncertain. Germline CDR1 and CDR2: MNHEY and SVGEGT. The CDR3 sequence is 16 residues long. V lost 2 bases and J 2 bases, leaving 16 bases between the germline ends. CDR3 amino acids: CASSYPPRYGTYEQYF. In DNA form, the CDR3 reads TGTGCCAGCAGTTACCCCCCCCGATATGGAACCTACGAGCAGTACTTC.

The rearrangement links TRBV9 to TRBJ2-1; 12 positions match TRBD1. Germline V gives CDR1 SGDLS, CDR2 YYNGEE. Losses at the gene ends were 3 bases for V and 6 bases for J; bases not matched to a gene: 1. The CDR3 covers 14 residues. CDR3 in DNA: TGTGCCAGCAGCGGGGGACAGGGGGCCAATGAGCAGTTCTTC. Its protein is CASSGGQGANEQFF. Using reference TRBV9 and TRBJ2-1 for the parts outside the CDR3, the full variable domain is DSGVTQTPKHLITATGQRVTLRCSPRSGDLSVYWYQQSLDQGLQFLIQYYNGEERAKGNILERFSAQQFPDLHSELNLSSLELGDSALYFCASSGGQGANEQFFGPGTRLTVL.

V usage is TRBV9 and J usage is TRBJ2-5; a weak D match, TRBD1 (6 bases). The CDR3 consists of 14 residues. V was trimmed by 4 bases and J by 4 bases, leaving 14 bases between them. Germline CDR1 SGDLS, CDR2 YYNGEE. The CDR3 protein is CASSPEGQPETQYF. Written as DNA, the CDR3 is TGTGCCAGCAGCCCCGAGGGACAACCAGAGACCCAGTACTTC.

The chain joins TRBV6-2 or TRBV6-3 to TRBJ1-1; D is unresolved. Trimming stripped 0 bases from V and 1 base from J, with 3 bases between. Germline V CDR1 and CDR2: MNHEY, SVGEGT. The CDR3 runs to 13 residues. In nucleotides, the CDR3 is TGTGCCAGCAGTTACTCAAGGAACACTGAAGCTTTCTTT. Translating it yields CASSYSRNTEAFF.

The chain is built from TRBV7-9 and TRBJ1-4; tentative D call: TRBD1 (5 bases). The V end lost 9 bases, the J end lost 0 bases, and 11 bases lay between the germline ends. Germline assignment: CDR1 SEHNR and CDR2 FQNEAQ (reference sequence). This CDR3 is built from 14 residues. CDR3 in amino acids: CASCPGTTNEKLFF. In DNA, the CDR3 is TGTGCCAGTTGCCCAGGGACAACTAATGAAAAACTGTTTTTT.

CDR3 in DNA: TGCGCCAGCAGGGCTGTGGACAAAAGCACAGATACGCAGTATTTT. Translating it yields CASRAVDKSTDTQYF. The V call is TRBV5-1, the J call TRBJ2-3, with D perhaps TRBD1 (5 bases). The CDR3 spans 15 residues. Germline CDR1 and CDR2: SGHRS and YFSETQ. V lost 5 bases and J lost 0, with 13 bases in between.

This clonotype was seen a few times. The genes are TRBV19 and TRBJ1-2; D is unclear. CDR3 length: 14 amino acids. V gave up 6 bases and J gave up 9 bases, with 20 bases separating them. The germline CDR1 and CDR2 sequences are LNHDA and SQIVND (reference sequence). CDR3 nucleotide sequence: TGTGCCAGTAGCTTCTCGGACCAGCGATTGAGCTACACCTTC. Residues: CASSFSDQRLSYTF.

This rearrangement joins TRBV20-1 to TRBJ2-7, with no clear D. Trimming took 3 bases from V and 3 from J, leaving 12 bases between them. The CDR3 length is 13 residues. Germline V lookup: CDR1 DFQATT, CDR2 SNEGSKA (reference sequence). The CDR3 DNA is TGCAGTGCTAGCGTGGTAGGATTCTACGAGCAGTACTTC. Residues: CSASVVGFYEQYF.

This clonotype has only a few counts. The chain recombines TRBV27 with TRBJ1-6; D may be TRBD1 (5 bases). V lost 4 bases and J lost 6, with 13 bases in between. This CDR3 is built from 15 residues. Germline CDR1 is MNHEY and CDR2 is SMNVEV (reference sequence). The CDR3 loop reads CASSSKGFGNSPLHF. The CDR3 region has the DNA TGTGCCAGCAGTTCAAAGGGGTTTGGTAATTCACCCCTCCACTTT.

This clonotype has only a few counts. The genes are TRBV5-1 and TRBJ2-1; 7 nucleotides line up with TRBD1. The CDR3 covers 11 residues. The junction had 2 bases not matched to a gene; V was cut back by 4 bases and J by 10 bases. CDR1 SGHRS and CDR2 YFSETQ come from the germline V gene. This chain's CDR3 is CASSRQGEQFF. For the CDR3, the DNA is TGCGCCAGCAGCCGACAGGGAGAGCAGTTCTTC.

The V and J genes are TRBV6-2 or TRBV6-3 and TRBJ2-7; D possibly corresponds to TRBD2 (6 bases). In germline, CDR1 is MNHEY, CDR2 SVGEGT. The V end lost 6 bases, the J end lost 12 bases, and 18 bases lay between the germline ends. This CDR3 region has 12 residues. The CDR3 region has the DNA TGTGCCAGCAGCTCCCGGGGGAGGTTCGGGTACTTC. Translation: CASSSRGRFGYF.